This TCR beta chain stems from a study of CD8+ T cells in alopecia areata. Following RNA extraction, reverse transcription yielded cDNA that acted as the sequencing template. Clones were sequenced by immunoSEQ multiplex PCR, and TCRdb holds only the in-frame ones, with some missing. The sample has 140,000 to 150,000 clones, 45% to 65% seen once. Germline-derived CDR1 and CDR2 are LNHNV and YYDKDF (reference sequence). The ends were cut back, 5 bases at V and 1 base at J, with 12 bases in the middle. The CDR3 runs 14 residues. Treatment of the sample: oral pan-JAK inhibitor, 5-10 mg twice daily. The specimen was CD8+ T cells sorted from blood, collected at week 4, from a patient treated with tofacitinib. The receptor comes from a human donor with alopecia areata. J is TRBJ2-7 and V is TRBV15; D is unclear. The CDR3 bases are TGTGCCACCAGCCACATCCCCGGATCCTACGAGCAGTACTTC. This codes for CATSHIPGSYEQYF. Filled out from reference TRBV15 and TRBJ2-7, the complete variable domain reads DAMVIQNPRYQVTQFGKPVTLSCSQTLNHNVMYWYQQKSSQAPKLLFHYYDKDFNNEADTPDNFQSRRPNTSFCFLDIRSPGLGDTAMYLCATSHIPGSYEQYFGPGTRLTVT.